The 3 T cell receptor beta chains presented below share a single source sample, sequenced in a study of T cell repertoires in cytomegalovirus infection. Each CDR3 protein gets one entry after TCRdb re-called the reads with MiXCR. The table includes about 830,000 distinct CDR3 sequences, 32% detected once. Antigens of these TCRs are unknown. Source: cultured CD8+ T cells from PBMCs, taken from culture after CMV antigen stimulation. These receptors were obtained from a human donor in good health (CMV status not recorded). Some clones in this sample may be carry-over from other donors' samples.

The J gene is TRBJ2-1, the V gene TRBV5-1; TRBD2 agrees at 7 bases. CDR1 and CDR2 from the germline V gene are SGHRS and YFSETQ. The length of the CDR3 is 16 residues. Losses at the gene ends were 1 base for V and 0 bases for J; bases not matched to a gene: 4. CDR3 region: CASSLILADSYNEQFF. The CDR3 region has the DNA TGCGCCAGCAGCTTGATTCTAGCGGACTCCTACAATGAGCAGTTCTTC.

The chain joins TRBV27 to TRBJ2-7, with 7 nucleotides matching TRBD2. The CDR3 sequence is 14 residues long. With V trimmed by 5 bases and J by 12 bases, 16 bases remained unmatched. Germline CDR1 is MNHEY and CDR2 is SMNVEV (reference sequence). The CDR3, as DNA: TGTGCCAGCAGTGTCCGCCCGACGCTGGGAGGGTGGTACTTC. Translating it yields CASSVRPTLGGWYF.

This rearrangement joins TRBV27 to TRBJ1-4, with 12 bases that match TRBD1. The junction had 6 bases not matched to a gene; V was cut back by 6 bases and J by 7 bases. Germline CDR1 reads MNHEY; CDR2 reads SMNVEV (reference sequence). CDR3 size: 15 residues. The CDR3 DNA sequence: TGTGCCAGCAGGACCCGGGACAGGGGGCTTGAAAAACTGTTTTTT. Amino acid sequence: CASRTRDRGLEKLFF.